Listed here are 8 T cell receptor beta chains from one sample, sequenced in a study of regulatory T cells in long-lasting Graves disease. Time point denoted: persistent/refractory GD, antithyroid drugs over 5 years with positive TRAb. The TCR library used RNA extracted from PBMCs. Investigators prepared the TCR beta libraries by applying iRepertoire HTBI primers and Arm-PCR of CDR3 regions. In TCRdb, the multiplex PCR reads were re-called with MiXCR into one record per CDR3 protein. The table lists around 510,000 distinct CDR3 sequences, roughly 20% of them singletons, with roughly 8% in the top ten. The starting material was peripheral blood mononuclear cells (PBMCs), obtained when the disease was refractory, from a patient treated with antithyroid drugs. These receptors were taken from a female donor with Graves disease.

This clonotype was seen ten or more times. This rearrangement joins TRBV11-3 to TRBJ2-3, with D perhaps matching TRBD2 (6 bases). Trimming cost V 5 bases and J 9 bases, with 15 bases left between them. Germline CDR1 and CDR2: SGHNT and YENEEA. The CDR3 runs 13 residues. CDR3 residues: CASSGRLDSTQYF. CDR3 DNA sequence: TGTGCCAGCAGCGGCCGACTAGATTCCACGCAGTATTTT.

This clonotype was counted between two and nine times. This chain joins TRBV7-2 and TRBJ2-4, with D perhaps TRBD1 or TRBD2 (5 bases each). The CDR3 consists of 15 residues. V was pared by 3 bases and J by 9 bases, with 18 bases between. Germline loops: CDR1 SGHTA, CDR2 FQGNSA. CDR3 DNA: TGTGCCAGCAGCTTGAGGGGCTCCTTGAGCGTCATTCAGTACTTC. Protein: CASSLRGSLSVIQYF. The variable domain in full, with the rest retrieved from reference TRBV7-2 and TRBJ2-4, is GAGVSQSPSNKVTEKGKDVELRCDPISGHTALYWYRQSLGQGLEFLIYFQGNSAPDKSGLPSDRFSAERTGGSVSTLTIQRTQQEDSAVYLCASSLRGSLSVIQYFGAGTRLSVL.

This clonotype was detected once. The V call is TRBV11-2, the J call TRBJ2-2; D is undetermined. From germline, CDR1 is SGHAT and CDR2 FQNNGV. This CDR3 has 14 residues. Trimming removed 4 bases at V and 4 bases at J, with 10 bases between. The chain's CDR3 is CASSSFGGTGELFF. The DNA for the CDR3 is TGTGCCAGCAGCTCTTTCGGTGGCACCGGGGAGCTGTTTTTT. The entire variable domain, with the rest obtained from reference TRBV11-2 and TRBJ2-2, is as follows: EAGVAQSPRYKIIEKRQSVAFWCNPISGHATLYWYQQILGQGPKLLIQFQNNGVVDDSQLPKDRFSAERLKGVDSTLKIQPAKLEDSAVYLCASSSFGGTGELFFGEGSRLTVL.

The chain uses TRBV29-1 and TRBJ2-7, with 12 nucleotides matching TRBD1. Germline V CDR1 and CDR2: SQVTM, ANQGSEA. This CDR3 contains 13 residues. Trimming removed 7 bases from V and 7 bases from J; junction bases left unmatched: 8. CDR3 sequence (DNA): TGCAGCGGGGGACAGGGGGCGCTGGGGGAGCAGTACTTC. It codes for CSGGQGALGEQYF.

This clonotype occurred many times. The rearrangement uses TRBV12-3 or TRBV12-4 and TRBJ1-6; 10 bases map to TRBD1. This CDR3 has 15 amino acids. The V gene end was trimmed by 5 bases and the J gene end by 7 bases; junction bases not matched to a gene: 5. CDR3 sequence: CASSRTGGNNSPLHF. In nucleotides, the CDR3 is TGTGCCAGCAGTCGGACAGGGGGTAACAATTCACCCCTCCACTTT.

The table lists this clonotype with a few counts. The V and J genes are TRBV19 and TRBJ1-2; 8 positions match TRBD1. This CDR3 has 12 residues. Trimming removed 7 bases from V and 8 bases from J; junction bases left unmatched: 6. Germline CDR1 and CDR2: LNHDA and SQIVND (reference sequence). CDR3 sequence: CASTDRGRGYTF. CDR3 coding DNA: TGTGCCAGTACCGACAGGGGAAGGGGCTACACCTTC.

The rearrangement uses TRBV19 and TRBJ2-7, with D perhaps TRBD1 (5 bases). Germline V gene data show CDR1 as LNHDA and CDR2 as SQIVND (reference sequence). V was shortened by 4 bases and J by 6 bases, with 19 bases between the two germline ends. CDR3 length: 15 amino acids. CDR3 amino acids: CASSNQRQSLGEQYF. In DNA form, the CDR3 reads TGTGCCAGTAGTAACCAACGACAGTCCCTCGGCGAGCAGTACTTC.

The chain couples TRBV2 to TRBJ2-1; the D is unclear. The germline CDR1 and CDR2 sequences are SNHLY and FYNNEI. V lost 7 bases to trimming and J lost 4 bases, with 5 bases between them. The CDR3 loop spans 11 amino acids. CDR3 protein: CASNRYNEQFF. The CDR3 DNA reads as TGTGCCAGCAACAGATACAATGAGCAGTTCTTC.